These T cell receptor beta chains were read from a single sample in a study of T-cell reconstitution after alpha-beta-depleted transplantation in children. TCRdb re-called the PCR reads with MiXCR, one entry per CDR3 protein. The sample has fewer than 150,000 distinct CDR3 sequences, roughly 10% seen once. Here the sequenced sample was PBMCs, mostly from graft donor cells, taken 180 days after TCRalphabeta/CD19-depleted stem cell transplant. These receptors were taken from a girl less than two years old who had a stem cell transplant for combined immunodeficiency, so the T cells may come from the graft donor. CDR3s include the opening cysteine and the closing phenylalanine or tryptophan. A D gene is named only where the DNA matches it firmly. Rows give clone size only sometimes, using once, few, many, or a class for an expanded clone.

TRBD2	TRBV11-2	few	TRBJ2-3	TGTGCCAGCAGCTATTACGCGAGCGGGGTCTCTCCGGCGCAGTATTTT	CASSYYASGVSPAQYF
NA	TRBV20-1	NA	TRBJ2-7	TGCAGTGACACCGCGACATCTACCTACGAGCAGTACTTC	CSDTATSTYEQYF
TRBD1	TRBV6-2/TRBV6-3	few	TRBJ1-3	TGTGCCAGCAGTTACTTGGGACAGCCGGGAAACACCATATATTTT	CASSYLGQPGNTIYF
NA	TRBV21-1	few	TRBJ2-2	TGTGCCAGCAGCAAAGGGGGGGGGACAGGGAAACCCGGGGAGCTGTTTTTT	CASSKGGGTGKPGELFF
NA	TRBV5-5	NA	TRBJ2-1	TGTGCCAGCAGACTCAGGGGGGTCGGCTACAATGAGCAGTTCTTC	CASRLRGVGYNEQFF
NA	TRBV29-1	few	TRBJ2-3	TGCAGCGTTGCCGGGGCCCTCCCCCGAACAGATACGCAGTATTTT	CSVAGALPRTDTQYF
TRBD1	TRBV19	NA	TRBJ2-1	TGTGCCAGTAGTGTCACCGACTGGGGACAGGGGCCCTACAATGAGCAGTTCTTC	CASSVTDWGQGPYNEQFF
NA	TRBV12-3/TRBV12-4	few	TRBJ2-5	TGTGCCAGCAGTTTCAACAGGGTGACGGAGACCCAGTACTTC	CASSFNRVTETQYF
TRBD2	TRBV20-1	few	TRBJ2-3	TGCAGTGCTTCATGGACTAGAAAGAGCACAGATACGCAGTATTTT	CSASWTRKSTDTQYF
NA	TRBV29-1	NA	TRBJ2-1	TGCAGCGTTGATCTAGCCCTTTACAATGAGCAGTTCTTC	CSVDLALYNEQFF
NA	TRBV7-9	few	TRBJ2-7	TGTGCCAGCAGCTTAGGGATGTACGAGCAGTACTTC	CASSLGMYEQYF
NA	TRBV12-3/TRBV12-4	few	TRBJ2-5	TGTGCCAGCACCCAAACAAGGGGTCTGGGGACCCAGTACTTC	CASTQTRGLGTQYF
NA	TRBV20-1	NA	TRBJ2-7	TGCAGTGCTAGAGATAGGGACGGAAACACGAGGGGCGAGCAGTACTTC	CSARDRDGNTRGEQYF
TRBD1	TRBV13	NA	TRBJ1-2	TGTGCCAGCAGCTTAGGCACGGCAGGGGGGTATGGCTACACCTTC	CASSLGTAGGYGYTF
TRBD2	TRBV20-1	few	TRBJ2-2	TGCAGTGCTAGTAAACTAGCGGGGTCGGGTTACACCGGGGAGCTGTTTTTT	CSASKLAGSGYTGELFF
NA	TRBV12-3/TRBV12-4	few	TRBJ1-6	TGTGCCAGCAGTTTCCGGGCAGGGCGGTGGGGTAATTCACCCCTCCACTTT	CASSFRAGRWGNSPLHF
NA	TRBV18	few	TRBJ2-4	TGTGCCAGCTCACAACCGGTAGTCAAAAACATTCAGTACTTC	CASSQPVVKNIQYF
NA	TRBV29-1	many	TRBJ2-7	TGCAGCGTTGCCTCCCCCTGGAACTATTACGAGCAGTACTTC	CSVASPWNYYEQYF
NA	TRBV10-3	NA	TRBJ2-2	TGTGCCATCAGTAAAACGACAGGGGAGCTGTTTTTT	CAISKTTGELFF
NA	TRBV6-5	NA	TRBJ1-4	TGTGCCAGCAGTTATGACGGCTCGCTGAGGGAAAAACTGTTTTTT	CASSYDGSLREKLFF
NA	TRBV12-3/TRBV12-4	few	TRBJ1-3	TGTGCCAGCACCCTACCCGGGGGACTTGGAAACACCATATATTTT	CASTLPGGLGNTIYF
NA	TRBV4-3	NA	TRBJ2-3	TGCGCCAGCAGCCAAGAACGGTGGCCAGGCACAGATACGCAGTATTTC	CASSQERWPGTDTQYF
NA	TRBV12-3/TRBV12-4	many	TRBJ2-7	TGTGCCAGCAGCCCCGGAACCTACGAGCAGTACTTC	CASSPGTYEQYF
NA	TRBV27	NA	TRBJ2-7	TGTGCCAGCAGTTCCGGACAGACCTACGAGCAGTACTTC	CASSSGQTYEQYF
NA	TRBV7-9	NA	TRBJ2-1	TGTGCCAGCAGCTTTAGCGCGGCTAACAATGAGCAGTTCTTC	CASSFSAANNEQFF
NA	TRBV12-3/TRBV12-4	many	TRBJ1-6	TGTGCCAGCAGTTTAAGGGAGCCTGCTTCACCCCTCCACTTT	CASSLREPASPLHF
TRBD2	TRBV29-1	many	TRBJ2-5	TGCAGCGTTGGGACTAGCGGGCCCCAAGAGACCCAGTACTTC	CSVGTSGPQETQYF
TRBD2	TRBV29-1	NA	TRBJ2-3	TGCAGCGTTGAAATCGGACTAGCGGGAGGACTAGAGGTAGATACGCAGTATTTT	CSVEIGLAGGLEVDTQYF
NA	TRBV12-5	NA	TRBJ2-7	TGTGCTAGTGGTCCAAACGGGGGTCTCGAGCAGTACTTC	CASGPNGGLEQYF
TRBD1	TRBV9	many	TRBJ1-5	TGTGCCAGCAGCCTTACAGGGGGATATCAGCCCCAGCATTTT	CASSLTGGYQPQHF
TRBD2	TRBV15	NA	TRBJ2-7	TGTGCCACCAGCAGAGACTACCTACTAGCGGGAGCCAACGAGCAGTACTTC	CATSRDYLLAGANEQYF
TRBD1	TRBV27	few	TRBJ1-5	TGTGCCAGCAGTTTTTCGATGACAGGGGGCAATCAGCCCCAGCATTTT	CASSFSMTGGNQPQHF
NA	TRBV7-9	few	TRBJ2-3	TGTGCCAGCAGCCTGGACCCTAACACAGATACGCAGTATTTT	CASSLDPNTDTQYF
NA	TRBV5-1	NA	TRBJ1-1	TGCGCCAGCAGCCTGGGGGGCAGGCATGAGGGTGAAGCTTTCTTT	CASSLGGRHEGEAFF
NA	TRBV6-5	many	TRBJ2-3	TGTGCCAGCCGGGGGAGCACAGATACGCAGTATTTT	CASRGSTDTQYF